Below are 12 T cell receptor beta chains sequenced from a single sample in a study of T cell repertoires in cytomegalovirus infection. TCRdb reanalysed the reads using MiXCR and keeps one entry per CDR3 protein. The data show under 200,000 distinct CDR3 sequences, about a tenth seen once. Material for sequencing was PBMCs. All receptors derive from a human donor in good health (CMV status not recorded). Some clones in this sample may be carry-over from other donors' samples.

This clonotype was detected only a few times. The chain has TRBV28 and TRBJ1-3; D gene uncertain. CDR1 is MDHEN, CDR2 SYDVKM, per germline. Trimming pared 0 bases from V and 0 bases from J, leaving 6 bases between. The CDR3 runs to 15 residues. The CDR3 sequence is CASSLWSDSGNTIYF. CDR3 coding DNA: TGTGCCAGCAGTTTATGGTCAGACTCTGGAAACACCATATATTTT.

This clonotype was picked up a small number of times. This chain joins TRBV6-1 and TRBJ2-5; 8 bases map to TRBD2. The CDR3 loop spans 13 amino acids. The germline V gene has CDR1 MNHNS and CDR2 SASEGT. V was pared by 5 bases and J by 7 bases, with 6 bases of the junction left unmatched. CDR3 DNA sequence: TGTGCCAGCAGTTGGGGACTAGAGGGGACCCAGTACTTC. As protein: CASSWGLEGTQYF.

This clonotype was seen at least ten times. J is TRBJ2-5 and V is TRBV7-2; 16 nucleotides agree with TRBD2. CDR3 length: 16 residues. Germline CDR1 reads SGHTA; CDR2 reads FQGNSA. V dropped 6 bases and J dropped 5; count of bases not matched to a gene: 6. CDR3 loop: CASRGLAGGLRETQYF. DNA of the CDR3: TGTGCCAGCAGGGGACTAGCGGGGGGGCTACGGGAGACCCAGTACTTC.

This clonotype came up a few times. V usage is TRBV20-1 and J usage is TRBJ1-5; D ambiguous. The CDR3 sequence is 13 residues long. The germline V gene encodes CDR1 DFQATT and CDR2 SNEGSKA (reference sequence). Trimming pared 6 bases from V and 6 bases from J, leaving 15 bases between. This CDR3 is CSASIGVGQPQHF. The CDR3 coding sequence is TGCAGTGCGAGTATAGGCGTGGGTCAGCCCCAGCATTTT.

V usage is TRBV6-2 or TRBV6-3 and J usage is TRBJ1-5; D is undetermined. Germline CDR1 reads MNHEY; CDR2 reads SVGEGT. The CDR3 sequence is 13 residues long. The V end was cut by 6 bases, the J end by 1 base, with 7 bases between. The chain's CDR3 is CASRQPSNQPQHF. The CDR3 DNA reads TGTGCCAGCAGACAGCCCAGCAATCAGCCCCAGCATTTT.

This clonotype was seen repeatedly, ten times or more. This chain uses TRBV15 with TRBJ1-1, with TRBD1 matching over 8 bases. The CDR3 is 14 residues long. CDR1 is LNHNV, CDR2 YYDKDF, per germline (reference sequence). Trimming cost V 3 bases and J 3 bases; bases outside gene matches: 3. Written as DNA, the CDR3 is TGTGCCACCAGCAGCGGACAGGGATACACTGAAGCTTTCTTT. This gives the protein CATSSGQGYTEAFF.

This clonotype was observed at least ten times. This chain links TRBV11-2 with TRBJ2-1; 9 positions match TRBD2. This CDR3 has 18 amino acids. V was clipped by 5 bases and J by 1 base; unmatched bases: 12. Germline values: CDR1 SGHAT, CDR2 FQNNGV. In DNA, the CDR3 is TGTGCCAGCAGCGTGATTGGCGGGGGGGCCGCGTCCTACAATGAGCAGTTCTTC. Protein: CASSVIGGGAASYNEQFF.

This clonotype was counted at least ten times. This rearrangement joins TRBV5-4 to TRBJ2-6; tentatively, D is TRBD2 (6 bases). The CDR3 runs 17 residues. V was clipped by 0 bases and J by 4 bases, with 14 bases between them. CDR1 SGHNT and CDR2 YYREEE come from the germline V gene (reference sequence). The CDR3 spells CASSLGGLPMGANVLTF. The CDR3 region has the DNA TGTGCCAGCAGCTTGGGGGGACTCCCAATGGGGGCCAACGTCCTGACTTTC.

The table lists this clonotype with many counts. V is TRBV28 and J is TRBJ2-2; 8 bases map to TRBD2. V lost 4 bases and J lost 1; bases outside the gene matches: 5. Germline CDR1 is MDHEN and CDR2 is SYDVKM. This CDR3 contains 16 residues. In DNA form, the CDR3 reads TGTGCCAGCAGTTCACTAGCGGACCAGAACACCGGGGAGCTGTTTTTT. This gives the protein CASSSLADQNTGELFF.

This clonotype has just a few counts. This chain joins TRBV11-2 and TRBJ2-7; D gene ambiguous. Germline lookup yields CDR1 SGHAT and CDR2 FQNNGV. The CDR3 is 15 residues long. V shed 1 base and J shed 2 bases, with 12 bases lying between them. The CDR3, as DNA: TGTGCCAGCAGCTTAGGCGTCCCGGTCACCTACGAGCAGTACTTC. Protein product: CASSLGVPVTYEQYF.

This clonotype occurred many times. The chain recombines TRBV12-3 or TRBV12-4 with TRBJ1-5; the D is unclear. This CDR3 region has 20 residues. The V and J ends lost 6 bases and 2 bases respectively, with 29 bases between them. In nucleotides, the CDR3 is TGTGCCAGCAGGCCGGGCCCACCTGGAGGCATAACTTTTGGCAATCAGCCCCAGCATTTT. Protein sequence: CASRPGPPGGITFGNQPQHF.

This clonotype was seen ten or more times. This chain joins TRBV14 and TRBJ1-1, with a weak D call TRBD1 (5 bases). Trimming pared 4 bases from V and 5 bases from J, leaving 20 bases between. This CDR3 region has 16 residues. Germline-derived CDR1 and CDR2 are SGHDN and FVKESK. The chain's CDR3 is CASSPRGSRGWTEAFF. The CDR3 DNA is TGTGCCAGCAGCCCAAGAGGGAGTCGGGGGTGGACTGAAGCTTTCTTT.